The count of the clone carrying this T cell receptor beta chain is one. This record belongs to a study of OX40 agonist ivuxolimab in advanced cancers. Study context: Patients enrolled in dose escalation were diagnosed with hepatocellular carcinoma, melanoma, renal cell or head and neck cancer.

Libraries were prepared by immunoSEQ multiplex PCR; TCRdb keeps only in-frame clonotypes and omits some of them. Of around 92,000 clones in the sample, approximately 94% were seen once. This CDR3 spans 15 amino acids. Trimming took 2 bases from V and 5 from J, leaving 13 bases between them. From germline, CDR1 is SGHTA and CDR2 FQGNSA. The rearrangement uses TRBV7-2 and TRBJ1-5; D is undetermined. Sequencing was performed on CD4+ or CD8+ T cells sorted from blood, taken in a trial of the OX40 agonist ivuxolimab. The clonotype was recovered from an adult with an advanced solid tumor such as melanoma, head and neck, liver or kidney cancer. Written as DNA, the CDR3 is TGTGCCAGCAGCTTACTCCACAGCCTTGATCAGCCCCAGCATTTT. Translation: CASSLLHSLDQPQHF.